This TCR beta chain originates from a study of blood T cell repertoires in COVID-19. Study in general: Sites in the United States, Italy and Spain provided acute and convalescent COVID-19 samples. T cells, B-cell-depleted T cells, or PBMCs supplied cDNA or gDNA.

Original handling: For nucleated cells, counts were estimated from reference gene primer amplification. The data were produced by immunoSEQ multiplex PCR, yet TCRdb's version contains in-frame clones alone and is incomplete. V and J calls and clone size follow that table, whereas D and trimming were derived from the DNA. This repertoire shows around 210,000 clones, over 80% found once; its top ten account for about 0.91%. The CDR3 is 15 amino acids. V dropped 1 base and J dropped 2 bases, with 12 bases sitting between them. Germline V gene sequence: CDR1 SQVTM, CDR2 ANQGSEA. A Seattle source enrolled patients during active infection and followed them longitudinally.

This TCR was recovered from a man aged 55-75 years with COVID-19, enrolled during active disease. The source material was peripheral blood. The chain recombines TRBV29-1 with TRBJ2-1; possible D gene TRBD2, 5 bases. The chain's CDR3 is CSVEAGGSPYNEQFF. The DNA for the CDR3 is TGCAGCGTTGAAGCGGGTGGGAGCCCCTACAATGAGCAGTTCTTC.